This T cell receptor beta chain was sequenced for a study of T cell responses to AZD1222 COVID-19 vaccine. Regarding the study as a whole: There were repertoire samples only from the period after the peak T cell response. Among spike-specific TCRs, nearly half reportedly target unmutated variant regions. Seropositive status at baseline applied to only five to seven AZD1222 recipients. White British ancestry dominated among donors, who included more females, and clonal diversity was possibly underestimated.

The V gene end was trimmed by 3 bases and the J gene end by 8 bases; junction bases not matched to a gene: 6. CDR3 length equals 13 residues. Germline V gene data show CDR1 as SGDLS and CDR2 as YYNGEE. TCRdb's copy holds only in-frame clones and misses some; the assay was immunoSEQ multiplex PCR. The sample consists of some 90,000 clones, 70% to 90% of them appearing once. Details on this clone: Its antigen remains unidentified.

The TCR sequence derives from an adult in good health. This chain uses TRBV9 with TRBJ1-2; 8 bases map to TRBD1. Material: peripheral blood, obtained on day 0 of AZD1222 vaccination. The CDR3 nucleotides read TGTGCCAGCAGCGCCCAGGGGGCGGGCGGCTACACCTTC. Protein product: CASSAQGAGGYTF.